A selection of T cell receptor beta chains follows, all from one sample in a study of CD8 T cells in ankylosing spondylitis. Each CDR3 protein gets one entry after TCRdb re-called the 5' RACE reads with MiXCR. The data contain about 360,000 distinct CDR3 sequences, 20% to 25% of them singletons. The sample taken for sequencing was blood, either unsorted or a sorted T cell fraction (not recorded which). These receptor sequences come from a male donor with ankylosing spondylitis or in good health (not recorded which). CDR3s include the opening cysteine and the closing phenylalanine or tryptophan. D genes are given only for firm matches. Clone size is not always given. Where it is, it says once, few, many or a class for expanded clones.

clone size,CDR3 length,V gene,D gene,J gene,CDR3 protein,CDR3 DNA
.,19,TRBV12-1,.,TRBJ2-2,CARSSGLRGGLFITGELFF,TGTGCCAGGAGCTCCGGGCTTCGCGGGGGGCTTTTCATCACCGGGGAGCTGTTTTTT
.,16,TRBV7-9,.,TRBJ1-1,CASSLQSGQMNTEAFF,TGTGCCAGCAGCTTACAATCGGGGCAGATGAACACTGAAGCTTTCTTT
.,13,TRBV12-3/TRBV12-4,.,TRBJ2-4,CASRPAAKNIQYF,TGTGCCAGCAGACCGGCGGCCAAAAACATTCAGTACTTC
.,16,TRBV6-1,.,TRBJ2-2,CASRPGTPGISGELFF,TGTGCCAGCAGACCCGGGACTCCTGGTATATCCGGGGAGCTGTTTTTT
many,15,TRBV6-1,TRBD1,TRBJ1-1,CASSPPGQVNTEAFF,TGTGCCAGCAGTCCTCCGGGACAGGTCAACACTGAAGCTTTCTTT
few,14,TRBV7-2,.,TRBJ1-5,CASSPWDDKQPQHF,TGTGCCAGCAGCCCGTGGGACGATAAGCAGCCCCAGCATTTT
few,14,TRBV7-9,.,TRBJ2-2,CASSTQKNTGELFF,TGTGCCAGCAGCACACAGAAGAACACCGGGGAGCTGTTTTTT
.,15,TRBV19,.,TRBJ2-7,CASSIGLRGSYEQYF,TGTGCCAGTAGTATAGGGCTTCGGGGCTCCTACGAGCAGTACTTC
few,12,TRBV12-5,.,TRBJ2-3,CASGLGLDTQYF,TGTGCTAGTGGTTTAGGACTGGATACGCAGTATTTT
few,15,TRBV14,.,TRBJ2-7,CASSQGAAAAYEQYF,TGTGCCAGCAGCCAAGGCGCCGCAGCAGCCTACGAGCAGTACTTC
.,17,TRBV3-1,TRBD2,TRBJ2-1,CASSQVGLAGSYNEQFF,TGTGCCAGCAGCCAAGTCGGGCTAGCGGGCTCCTACAATGAGCAGTTCTTC
few,15,TRBV12-3/TRBV12-4,TRBD1,TRBJ2-2,CASSTGDASTGELFF,TGTGCCAGCAGTACAGGGGACGCGAGCACCGGGGAGCTGTTTTTT
.,14,TRBV12-3/TRBV12-4,.,TRBJ2-2,CASTFQGRTGELFF,TGTGCCAGCACCTTCCAGGGGAGGACCGGGGAGCTGTTTTTT
.,13,TRBV29-1,.,TRBJ1-1,CSVGAPTATEAFF,TGCAGCGTTGGCGCGCCAACGGCCACTGAAGCTTTCTTT
few,16,TRBV7-2,.,TRBJ2-7,CASSTHREPDPYEQYF,TGTGCCAGCAGCACGCACAGGGAGCCGGATCCCTACGAGCAGTACTTC
few,12,TRBV6-5,.,TRBJ2-7,CASSYSGSEQYF,TGTGCCAGCAGTTACTCTGGGTCCGAGCAGTACTTC
.,16,TRBV20-1,TRBD2,TRBJ2-3,CSATTLAGLDTDTQYF,TGCAGTGCTACTACCCTAGCGGGACTTGACACAGATACGCAGTATTTT
few,15,TRBV11-2,.,TRBJ2-7,CASSLAPDSSYEQYF,TGTGCCAGCAGCTTAGCCCCGGACAGTAGCTACGAGCAGTACTTC
few,15,TRBV20-1,.,TRBJ2-7,CSARDIKGLPYEQYF,TGCAGTGCTAGAGATATAAAGGGCTTGCCCTACGAGCAGTACTTC
.,15,TRBV10-3,.,TRBJ1-5,CAISESLADNQPQHF,TGTGCCATCAGTGAGTCGTTGGCAGACAATCAGCCCCAGCATTTT
few,15,TRBV7-6,.,TRBJ1-2,CASSLELDRDYGYTF,TGTGCCAGCAGCTTAGAACTGGACAGAGACTATGGCTACACCTTC
.,16,TRBV28,.,TRBJ2-2,CASSSPSRVGTRELFF,TGTGCCAGCAGTTCCCCGTCGCGGGTCGGGACTCGGGAGCTGTTTTTT
few,13,TRBV12-3/TRBV12-4,.,TRBJ1-2,CASTSGGQGGYTF,TGTGCCAGCACAAGCGGGGGGCAAGGGGGCTACACCTTC
few,16,TRBV12-3/TRBV12-4,TRBD1,TRBJ2-1,CASSWTGGRVFYEQFF,TGTGCCAGCAGTTGGACAGGGGGAAGGGTTTTCTATGAGCAGTTCTTC
.,11,TRBV20-1,.,TRBJ2-7,CSAGLGHFQYF,TGCAGTGCCGGGTTAGGACACTTCCAGTACTTC
few,15,TRBV9,TRBD1,TRBJ1-1,CASSGDRGRNTEAFF,TGTGCCAGCAGCGGGGACAGGGGGCGGAACACTGAAGCTTTCTTT
few,14,TRBV9,.,TRBJ2-3,CASSETGSGDTQYF,TGTGCCAGCAGCGAGACAGGCTCGGGGGATACGCAGTATTTT
many,15,TRBV12-3/TRBV12-4,TRBD2,TRBJ2-1,CASSGGLAVYNEQFF,TGTGCCAGCAGTGGGGGACTAGCGGTGTACAATGAGCAGTTCTTC
few,14,TRBV12-3/TRBV12-4,.,TRBJ1-1,CASTRGPQTTEAFF,TGTGCCAGTACTCGGGGGCCCCAAACCACTGAAGCTTTCTTT
few,15,TRBV16,.,TRBJ2-1,CASAPVEGAGNEQFF,TGTGCCAGCGCGCCGGTGGAGGGGGCAGGCAATGAGCAGTTCTTC
.,11,TRBV29-1,.,TRBJ2-7,CSVVWGAEQYF,TGCAGCGTTGTATGGGGGGCTGAGCAGTACTTC
few,15,TRBV3-1,.,TRBJ2-1,CASSQTRRGNNEQFF,TGTGCCAGCAGCCAAACCCGGCGCGGGAACAATGAGCAGTTCTTC
.,14,TRBV29-1,.,TRBJ2-2,CSVTSDRNTGELFF,TGCAGCGTTACTTCGGACAGGAACACCGGGGAGCTGTTTTTT
many,15,TRBV12-3/TRBV12-4,.,TRBJ2-1,CASSFDGSSYNEQFF,TGTGCCAGCAGTTTTGACGGGAGCTCCTACAATGAGCAGTTCTTC
few,15,TRBV3-1,.,TRBJ2-7,CASSQGWGSSYEQYF,TGTGCCAGCAGCCAAGGATGGGGTAGCTCCTACGAGCAGTACTTC
few,15,TRBV19,.,TRBJ2-1,CASSIAAVPYNEQFF,TGTGCCAGTAGTATTGCGGCGGTGCCCTACAATGAGCAGTTCTTC
.,16,TRBV7-8,TRBD1,TRBJ2-1,CASSPVETGMMDEQFF,TGTGCCAGCAGCCCCGTGGAGACAGGGATGATGGATGAGCAGTTCTTC
.,14,TRBV7-9,TRBD1,TRBJ1-5,CASTPTGSNQPQHF,TGTGCCAGCACCCCGACAGGGAGCAATCAGCCCCAGCATTTT
few,16,TRBV28,TRBD1,TRBJ2-2,CASSFRGLSDTGELFF,TGTGCCAGCAGTTTCAGGGGGCTGAGTGACACCGGGGAGCTGTTTTTT